A selection of T cell receptor beta chains follows, all from one sample in a study of OX40 agonist ivuxolimab in advanced cancers. Assay: immunoSEQ multiplex PCR; the TCRdb copy retains only in-frame clones and omits some. Of approximately 68,000 clones listed, approximately 90% are singletons. The input for sequencing was CD4+ or CD8+ T cells sorted from blood, taken in a trial of the OX40 agonist ivuxolimab. The receptors here all came from an adult with an advanced solid tumor such as melanoma, head and neck, liver or kidney cancer. Each CDR3 is given with its conserved first and last residue. The D gene is left open where the match is weak. Clone size is given for some rows only: seen once, a few or many times, or a class if the clone is expanded.

D | J | V | size | CDR3 | DNA
TRBD1 | TRBJ2-5 | TRBV6-1 | . | CASSEGTGRPQYF | TGTGCCAGCAGTGAGGGGACAGGGCGGCCCCAGTACTTC
TRBD1 | TRBJ1-2 | TRBV6-5 | . | CASSRDRAANYGYTF | TGTGCCAGCAGCCGAGACAGGGCCGCTAACTATGGCTACACCTTC
. | TRBJ1-3 | TRBV15 | . | CATSRVGEYPGNTIYF | TGTGCCACCAGCAGAGTAGGGGAATATCCTGGAAACACCATATATTTT
TRBD1 | TRBJ1-1 | TRBV11-2 | once | CASSRLSRGKKTEAFF | TGTGCCAGCAGCCGCCTGAGCAGGGGGAAGAAAACTGAAGCTTTCTTT
. | TRBJ1-2 | TRBV2 | few | CASSLVDYGYTF | TGTGCCAGCAGTCTAGTCGACTATGGCTACACCTTC
TRBD1 | TRBJ2-7 | TRBV27 | . | CASSLRQGYEQYF | TGTGCCAGCAGTTTAAGACAGGGATACGAGCAGTACTTC
TRBD1 | TRBJ1-1 | TRBV10-3 | few | CATARQGESDTEAFF | TGTGCCACCGCCCGACAGGGGGAGTCTGACACTGAAGCTTTCTTT
TRBD1 | TRBJ1-2 | TRBV10-2 | . | CASSGQGYGYTF | TGCGCCAGCAGCGGACAGGGCTATGGCTACACCTTC
TRBD1 | TRBJ1-1 | TRBV2 | few | CASSDRGRMNTEAFF | TGTGCCAGCAGTGACAGGGGGAGGATGAACACTGAAGCTTTCTTT
. | TRBJ2-7 | TRBV6-1 | . | CASSELLFEQYF | TGTGCCAGCAGTGAGCTACTATTCGAGCAGTACTTC
. | TRBJ2-1 | TRBV9 | once | CASSVSVLRNEQFF | TGTGCCAGCAGCGTTTCTGTATTACGCAATGAGCAGTTCTTC
. | TRBJ2-1 | TRBV2 | . | CASSEDIFGRAVNEQFF | TGTGCCAGCAGTGAAGATATCTTTGGTAGGGCGGTCAATGAGCAGTTCTTC
TRBD2 | TRBJ2-1 | TRBV18 | . | CASSPPMGGDNEQFF | TGTGCCAGCTCACCACCGATGGGGGGGGACAATGAGCAGTTCTTC
. | TRBJ1-2 | TRBV6-5 | . | CATRSPGQPGYTF | TGTGCCACCCGCAGCCCGGGCCAGCCTGGCTACACCTTC
. | TRBJ2-2 | TRBV7-9 | . | CASTQKGSNTGELFF | TGTGCCAGCACCCAAAAAGGGTCGAACACCGGGGAGCTGTTTTTT
TRBD1 | TRBJ2-5 | TRBV7-6 | . | CASSQSTGLKTQYF | TGTGCCAGCAGCCAATCGACAGGGCTGAAGACCCAGTACTTC
. | TRBJ2-5 | TRBV5-5 | . | CASSYPQETQYF | TGTGCCAGCAGCTACCCCCAAGAGACCCAGTACTTC
. | TRBJ2-1 | TRBV19 | . | CASKVSGSNEQFF | TGTGCCAGTAAGGTCTCGGGGTCCAATGAGCAGTTCTTC
TRBD2 | TRBJ2-1 | TRBV11-2 | . | CASSLALAGINEQFF | TGTGCCAGCAGCTTAGCCCTAGCGGGGATCAATGAGCAGTTCTTC
. | TRBJ2-7 | TRBV6-5 | . | CASRSAGPSSYEQYF | TGTGCCAGCAGGAGCGCCGGGCCTTCGTCCTACGAGCAGTACTTC
TRBD1 | TRBJ1-1 | TRBV7-8 | . | CASSRTGRMNTEAFF | TGTGCCAGCAGCCGGACAGGGAGAATGAACACTGAAGCTTTCTTT
. | TRBJ2-3 | TRBV29-1 | . | CSVGGGATDTQYF | TGCAGCGTTGGAGGGGGGGCCACAGATACGCAGTATTTT
TRBD1 | TRBJ1-2 | TRBV7-8 | . | CASSRGDSNYGYTF | TGTGCCAGCAGCCGGGGGGACAGCAACTATGGCTACACCTTC
. | TRBJ2-1 | TRBV11-3 | . | CASSSGTYNEQFF | TGTGCCAGCAGTTCCGGGACATACAATGAGCAGTTCTTC
. | TRBJ2-3 | TRBV7-8 | . | CASSLFLRIEGTDTQYF | TGTGCCAGCAGCTTATTCCTGAGAATTGAGGGCACAGATACGCAGTATTTT